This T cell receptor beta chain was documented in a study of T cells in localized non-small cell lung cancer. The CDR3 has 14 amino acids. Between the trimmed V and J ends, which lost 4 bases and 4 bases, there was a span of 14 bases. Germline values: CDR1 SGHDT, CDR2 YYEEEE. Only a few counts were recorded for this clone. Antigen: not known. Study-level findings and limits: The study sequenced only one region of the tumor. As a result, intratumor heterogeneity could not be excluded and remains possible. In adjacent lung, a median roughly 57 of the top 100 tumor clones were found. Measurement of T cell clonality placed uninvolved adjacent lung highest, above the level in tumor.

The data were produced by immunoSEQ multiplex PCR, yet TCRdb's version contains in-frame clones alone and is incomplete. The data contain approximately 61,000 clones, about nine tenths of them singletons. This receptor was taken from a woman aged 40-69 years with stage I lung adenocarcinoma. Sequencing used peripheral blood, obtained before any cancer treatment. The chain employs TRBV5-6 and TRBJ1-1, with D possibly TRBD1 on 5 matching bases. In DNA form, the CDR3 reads TGTGCCAGCAGCCCTAGTGGGGGGAGCACTGAAGCTTTCTTT. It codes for CASSPSGGSTEAFF.